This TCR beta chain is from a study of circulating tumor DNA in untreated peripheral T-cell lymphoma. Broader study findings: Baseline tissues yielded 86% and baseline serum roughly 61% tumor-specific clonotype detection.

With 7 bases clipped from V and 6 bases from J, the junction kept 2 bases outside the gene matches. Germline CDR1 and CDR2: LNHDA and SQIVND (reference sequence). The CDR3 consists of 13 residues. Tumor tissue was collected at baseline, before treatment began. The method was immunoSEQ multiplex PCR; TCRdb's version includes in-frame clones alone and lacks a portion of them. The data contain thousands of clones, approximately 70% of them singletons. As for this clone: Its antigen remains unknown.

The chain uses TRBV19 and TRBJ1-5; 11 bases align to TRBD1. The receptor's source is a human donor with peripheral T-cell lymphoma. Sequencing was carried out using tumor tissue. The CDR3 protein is CASMGTGGQPQHF. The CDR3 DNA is TGTGCCAGTATGGGGACAGGGGGTCAGCCCCAGCATTTT. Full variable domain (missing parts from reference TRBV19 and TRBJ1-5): DGGITQSPKYLFRKEGQNVTLSCEQNLNHDAMYWYRQDPGQGLRLIYYSQIVNDFQKGDIAEGYSVSREKKESFPLTVTSAQKNPTAFYLCASMGTGGQPQHFGDGTRLSIL.